A selection of T cell receptor beta chains follows, all from one sample in a study of neurological immune-mediated disorders. TCRdb processed the 5' RACE reads anew with MiXCR; each CDR3 protein has one entry. The sample carries more than 50,000 distinct CDR3 sequences, around 3.8% recorded once. Sample: PBMCs. The receptors shown here come from a woman between 50 and 59 years old with multiple sclerosis. CDR3s leave out the opening cysteine and the closing phenylalanine or tryptophan.

j_gene: TRBJ2-6; v_gene: TRBV29-1; CDR3aa: SVWDILSGANVLT
j_gene: TRBJ2-5; v_gene: TRBV7-2; CDR3aa: ASSLAPSGSPPQY
j_gene: TRBJ1-5; v_gene: TRBV6-6; CDR3aa: ASSYGQSYSNQPQH
j_gene: TRBJ2-3; v_gene: TRBV24-1; CDR3aa: ATKSAASRTDTQY
j_gene: TRBJ1-5; v_gene: TRBV2; CDR3aa: ASRGGTGAQPQH
j_gene: TRBJ2-1; v_gene: TRBV7-7; CDR3aa: ASSSREGREQF
j_gene: TRBJ2-3; v_gene: TRBV20-1; CDR3aa: SLGGSGTDTQY
j_gene: TRBJ1-4; v_gene: TRBV7-8; CDR3aa: ASRRDRGEKLF
j_gene: TRBJ2-3; v_gene: TRBV11-1; CDR3aa: ASSLRAGRHPETQY
j_gene: TRBJ2-5; v_gene: TRBV12-3/TRBV12-4; CDR3aa: ASSLGLAGDSETQY
j_gene: TRBJ2-5; v_gene: TRBV6-5; CDR3aa: ASSPRGQTQY
j_gene: TRBJ2-1; v_gene: TRBV6-2/TRBV6-3; CDR3aa: ASSYSLFPEQF
j_gene: TRBJ1-2; v_gene: TRBV14; CDR3aa: ASSQGFPRGNYGYT
j_gene: TRBJ1-1; v_gene: TRBV12-3/TRBV12-4; CDR3aa: ASGNYRNPEAF
j_gene: TRBJ2-5; v_gene: TRBV9; CDR3aa: ASSVAGGRRETQY
j_gene: TRBJ1-2; v_gene: TRBV7-6; CDR3aa: ASSPGTGAESGYT
j_gene: TRBJ1-6; v_gene: TRBV20-1; CDR3aa: SARQGSSYNSPLH
j_gene: TRBJ2-7; v_gene: TRBV5-1; CDR3aa: ASSLERGGYEQY
j_gene: TRBJ1-4; v_gene: TRBV18; CDR3aa: ASSPNVATNEKLF
j_gene: TRBJ2-5; v_gene: TRBV5-1; CDR3aa: ASSLQFRKETQY
j_gene: TRBJ2-1; v_gene: TRBV9; CDR3aa: ASSVASGPYNEQF
j_gene: TRBJ2-3; v_gene: TRBV19; CDR3aa: ASMSGFVDTQY
j_gene: TRBJ2-5; v_gene: TRBV24-1; CDR3aa: ATSDPLGEETQY
j_gene: TRBJ2-1; v_gene: TRBV20-1; CDR3aa: SARDSGKGSYNEQF
j_gene: TRBJ2-3; v_gene: TRBV5-1; CDR3aa: ASSLVGSEDTQY
j_gene: TRBJ2-1; v_gene: TRBV5-5; CDR3aa: ASSLLPGEPYNEQF
j_gene: TRBJ2-7; v_gene: TRBV5-1; CDR3aa: ASSLTPDRGGTAEQY
j_gene: TRBJ2-6; v_gene: TRBV7-3; CDR3aa: ASSLDTSGANVLT
j_gene: TRBJ1-5; v_gene: TRBV9; CDR3aa: ASSVGGGGNQPQH
j_gene: TRBJ2-2; v_gene: TRBV7-6; CDR3aa: ASSSTSTGELF
j_gene: TRBJ1-4; v_gene: TRBV5-6; CDR3aa: ASSLGPGEKLF
j_gene: TRBJ2-7; v_gene: TRBV13; CDR3aa: ASSSRTSDEQY
j_gene: TRBJ2-1; v_gene: TRBV20-1; CDR3aa: SPNRLGLSEQF
j_gene: TRBJ1-3; v_gene: TRBV3-1; CDR3aa: ASSLTDSGNTIY
j_gene: TRBJ1-1; v_gene: TRBV20-1; CDR3aa: SARRNTEAF
j_gene: TRBJ2-1; v_gene: TRBV18; CDR3aa: ASSPARNNEQF
j_gene: TRBJ2-4; v_gene: TRBV27; CDR3aa: ASSAFGQAGLAKNIQY
j_gene: TRBJ1-5; v_gene: TRBV5-1; CDR3aa: ASSLAGLPDQPQH
j_gene: TRBJ2-5; v_gene: TRBV7-9; CDR3aa: ASSLDGAGEETQY
j_gene: TRBJ2-1; v_gene: TRBV5-1; CDR3aa: ASSSGTSGDGMRQF
j_gene: TRBJ1-5; v_gene: TRBV12-3/TRBV12-4; CDR3aa: ASSFWTDQPQH
j_gene: TRBJ2-7; v_gene: TRBV12-3/TRBV12-4; CDR3aa: ASSLAGYSYEQY
j_gene: TRBJ2-5; v_gene: TRBV2; CDR3aa: ASRWQGPQETQY
j_gene: TRBJ2-1; v_gene: TRBV5-1; CDR3aa: ASRPVSSAAYNEQF
j_gene: TRBJ2-5; v_gene: TRBV6-2/TRBV6-3; CDR3aa: ASRGVGDQETQY
j_gene: TRBJ1-1; v_gene: TRBV5-6; CDR3aa: ASSALQGKSEAF
j_gene: TRBJ2-1; v_gene: TRBV3-1; CDR3aa: ASRAGTSGSNEQF
j_gene: TRBJ1-3; v_gene: TRBV5-5; CDR3aa: ASSLGSGISGNTIY
j_gene: TRBJ1-5; v_gene: TRBV20-1; CDR3aa: SASGVNQPQH
j_gene: TRBJ2-7; v_gene: TRBV11-1; CDR3aa: ASSLGAGVGYEQY
j_gene: TRBJ2-3; v_gene: TRBV11-2; CDR3aa: ASSPPGLRTTRTQY